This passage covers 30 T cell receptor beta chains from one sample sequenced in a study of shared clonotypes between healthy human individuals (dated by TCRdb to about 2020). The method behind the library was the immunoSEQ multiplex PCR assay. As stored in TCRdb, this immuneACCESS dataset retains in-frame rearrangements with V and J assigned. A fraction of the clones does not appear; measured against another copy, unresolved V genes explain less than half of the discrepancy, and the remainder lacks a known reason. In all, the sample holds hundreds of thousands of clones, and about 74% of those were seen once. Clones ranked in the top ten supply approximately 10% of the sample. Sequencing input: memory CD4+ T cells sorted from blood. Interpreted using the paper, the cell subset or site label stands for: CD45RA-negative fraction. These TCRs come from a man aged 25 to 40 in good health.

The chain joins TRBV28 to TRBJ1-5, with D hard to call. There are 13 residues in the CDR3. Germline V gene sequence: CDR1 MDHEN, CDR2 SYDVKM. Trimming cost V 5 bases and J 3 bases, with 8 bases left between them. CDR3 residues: CASSAGYNQPQHF. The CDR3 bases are TGTGCCAGCAGTGCGGGTTACAATCAGCCCCAGCATTTT.

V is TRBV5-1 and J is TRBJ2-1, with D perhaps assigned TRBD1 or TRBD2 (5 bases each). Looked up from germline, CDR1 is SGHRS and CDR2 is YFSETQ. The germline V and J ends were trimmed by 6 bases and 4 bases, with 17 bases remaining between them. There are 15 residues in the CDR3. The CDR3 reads CASKRAGAPYNEQFF. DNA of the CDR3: TGCGCCAGCAAGAGGGCTGGGGCGCCGTACAATGAGCAGTTCTTC.

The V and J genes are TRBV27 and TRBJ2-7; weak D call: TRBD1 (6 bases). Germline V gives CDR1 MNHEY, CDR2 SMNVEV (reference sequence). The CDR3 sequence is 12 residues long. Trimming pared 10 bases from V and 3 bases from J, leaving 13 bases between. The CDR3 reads CATRTVLYEQYF. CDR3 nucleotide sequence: TGTGCCACCCGGACAGTTCTCTACGAGCAGTACTTC.

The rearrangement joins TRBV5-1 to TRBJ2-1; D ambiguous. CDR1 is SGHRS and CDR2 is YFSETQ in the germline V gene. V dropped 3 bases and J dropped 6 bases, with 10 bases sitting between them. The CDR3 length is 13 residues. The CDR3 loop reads CASSSTRPNEQFF. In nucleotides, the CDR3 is TGCGCCAGCAGCTCGACCCGCCCCAATGAGCAGTTCTTC.

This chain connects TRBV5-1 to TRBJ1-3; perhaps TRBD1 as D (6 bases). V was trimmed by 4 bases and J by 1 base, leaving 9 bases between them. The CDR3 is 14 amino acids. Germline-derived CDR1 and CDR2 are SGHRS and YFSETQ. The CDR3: CASSKDRSGNTIYF. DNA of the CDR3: TGCGCCAGCAGCAAGGACAGATCTGGAAACACCATATATTTT.

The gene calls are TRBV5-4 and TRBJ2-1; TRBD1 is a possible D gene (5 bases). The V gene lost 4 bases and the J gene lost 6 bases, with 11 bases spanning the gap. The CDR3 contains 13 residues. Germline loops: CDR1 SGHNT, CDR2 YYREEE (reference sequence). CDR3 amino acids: CASSAKDSNEQFF. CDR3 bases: TGTGCCAGCAGCGCAAAAGACAGCAATGAGCAGTTCTTC. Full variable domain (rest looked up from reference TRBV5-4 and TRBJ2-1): ETGVTQSPTHLIKTRGQQVTLRCSSQSGHNTVSWYQQALGQGPQFIFQYYREEENGRGNFPPRFSGLQFPNYSSELNVNALELDDSALYLCASSAKDSNEQFFGPGTRLTVL.

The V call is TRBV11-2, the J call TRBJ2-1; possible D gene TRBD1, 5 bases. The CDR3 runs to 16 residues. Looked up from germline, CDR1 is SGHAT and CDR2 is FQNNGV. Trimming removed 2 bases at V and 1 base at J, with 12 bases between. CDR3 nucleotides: TGTGCCAGCAGCTTAAGGGCAGGGTTGTCCTACAATGAGCAGTTCTTC. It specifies CASSLRAGLSYNEQFF.

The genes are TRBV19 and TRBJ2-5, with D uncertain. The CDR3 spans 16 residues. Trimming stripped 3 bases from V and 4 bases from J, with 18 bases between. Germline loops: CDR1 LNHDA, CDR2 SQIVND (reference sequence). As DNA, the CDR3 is TGTGCCAGTAGTATTACGAGCACGGCGTCGGGAGAGACCCAGTACTTC. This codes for CASSITSTASGETQYF.

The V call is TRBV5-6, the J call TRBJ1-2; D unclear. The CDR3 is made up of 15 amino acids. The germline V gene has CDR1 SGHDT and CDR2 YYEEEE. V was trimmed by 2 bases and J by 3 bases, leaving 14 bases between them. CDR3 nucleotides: TGTGCCAGCAGCTTCTACTCCCAGGCCCACTATGGCTACACCTTC. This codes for CASSFYSQAHYGYTF.

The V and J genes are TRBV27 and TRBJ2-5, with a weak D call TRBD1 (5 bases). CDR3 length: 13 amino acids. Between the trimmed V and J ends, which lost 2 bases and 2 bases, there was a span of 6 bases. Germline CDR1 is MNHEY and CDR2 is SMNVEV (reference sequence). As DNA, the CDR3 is TGTGCCAGCAGTTTACGACAGCAAGAGACCCAGTACTTC. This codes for CASSLRQQETQYF.

CDR3 region: CASSYSMVSYNSPLHF. The CDR3 coding sequence is TGTGCCAGCAGTTACTCGATGGTTTCCTATAATTCACCCCTCCACTTT. This chain connects TRBV6-5 to TRBJ1-6; D is ambiguous. V lost 0 bases, J lost 1 base, and 7 bases lay in between. In germline, CDR1 is MNHEY, CDR2 SVGAGI. This CDR3 contains 16 residues.

CDR3 loop: CASSDRGPLAKNIQYF. CDR3 sequence (DNA): TGTGCCAGCAGCGACAGGGGACCCCTAGCCAAAAACATTCAGTACTTC. The chain employs TRBV7-8 and TRBJ2-4; 8 positions agree with TRBD1. The germline CDR1 and CDR2 sequences are SGHVS and FQNEAQ. The V and J ends lost 5 bases and 0 bases, in that order; junction bases with no gene match: 6. This CDR3 comprises 16 residues.

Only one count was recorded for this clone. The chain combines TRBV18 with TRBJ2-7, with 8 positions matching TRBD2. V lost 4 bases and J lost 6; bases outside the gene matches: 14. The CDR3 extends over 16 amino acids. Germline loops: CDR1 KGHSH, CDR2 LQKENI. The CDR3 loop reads CASSRIAGPKRVEQYF. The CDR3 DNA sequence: TGTGCCAGCTCACGAATAGCGGGACCCAAGCGGGTCGAGCAGTACTTC. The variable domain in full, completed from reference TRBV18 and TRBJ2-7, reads NAGVMQNPRHLVRRRGQEARLRCSPMKGHSHVYWYRQLPEEGLKFMVYLQKENIIDESGMPKERFSAEFPKEGPSILRIQQVVRGDSAAYFCASSRIAGPKRVEQYFGPGTRLTVT.

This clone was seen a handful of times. Written as DNA, the CDR3 is TGTGCCAGCAGTGAATATTCAGATTATAATTCACCCCTCCACTTT. Encoded protein: CASSEYSDYNSPLHF. The V gene is TRBV25-1, the J gene TRBJ1-6; D unresolved. Deletions cut 0 bases from V and 4 bases from J, with 7 bases between. The CDR3 extends over 15 amino acids. CDR1 and CDR2 (germline): MGHDK, SYGVNS.

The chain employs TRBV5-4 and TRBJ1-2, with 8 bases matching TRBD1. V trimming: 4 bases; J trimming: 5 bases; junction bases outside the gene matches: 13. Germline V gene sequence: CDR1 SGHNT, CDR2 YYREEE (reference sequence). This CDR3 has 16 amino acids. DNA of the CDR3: TGTGCCAGCAGCATCGACAGGGGCCAATATCTGTATGGCTACACCTTC. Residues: CASSIDRGQYLYGYTF.

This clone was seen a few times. The CDR3 region is CASSPRVYGYTF. The CDR3, as DNA: TGTGCCAGCAGTCCTCGGGTCTATGGCTACACCTTC. This rearrangement joins TRBV28 to TRBJ1-2; D unclear. The CDR3 spans 12 residues. Trimming removed 5 bases at V and 4 bases at J, with 8 bases between. Germline V gene data show CDR1 as MDHEN and CDR2 as SYDVKM.

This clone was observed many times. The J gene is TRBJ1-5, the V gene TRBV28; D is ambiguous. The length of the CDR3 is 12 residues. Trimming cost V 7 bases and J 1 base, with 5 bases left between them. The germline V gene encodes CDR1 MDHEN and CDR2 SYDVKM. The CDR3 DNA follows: TGTGCCAGCAACAGAAGCAATCAGCCCCAGCATTTT. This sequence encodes CASNRSNQPQHF.

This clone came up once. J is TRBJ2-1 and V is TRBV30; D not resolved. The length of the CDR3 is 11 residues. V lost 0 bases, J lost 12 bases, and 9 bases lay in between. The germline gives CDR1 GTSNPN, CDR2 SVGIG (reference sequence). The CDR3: CAWSVGGVQFF. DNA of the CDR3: TGTGCCTGGAGTGTAGGTGGGGTGCAGTTCTTC.

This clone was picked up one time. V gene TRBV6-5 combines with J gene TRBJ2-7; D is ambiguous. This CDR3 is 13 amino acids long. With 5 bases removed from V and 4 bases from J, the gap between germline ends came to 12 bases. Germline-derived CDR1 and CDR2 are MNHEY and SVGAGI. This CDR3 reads CASSGDRLYEQYF. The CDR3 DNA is TGTGCCAGCAGTGGTGACCGATTATACGAGCAGTACTTC.

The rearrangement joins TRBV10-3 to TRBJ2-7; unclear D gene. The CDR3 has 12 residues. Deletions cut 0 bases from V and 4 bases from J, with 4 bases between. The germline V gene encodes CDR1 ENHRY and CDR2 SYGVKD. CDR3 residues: CAISESGYEQYF. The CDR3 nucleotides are TGTGCCATCAGTGAGTCAGGGTACGAGCAGTACTTC.

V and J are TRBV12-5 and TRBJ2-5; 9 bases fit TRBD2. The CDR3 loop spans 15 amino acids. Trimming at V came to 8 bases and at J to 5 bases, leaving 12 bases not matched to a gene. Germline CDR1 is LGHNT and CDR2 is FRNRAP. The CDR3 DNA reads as TGTGCTAGTCCCAATTCGCGGGAGGGCCGTGAGACCCAGTACTTC. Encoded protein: CASPNSREGRETQYF.

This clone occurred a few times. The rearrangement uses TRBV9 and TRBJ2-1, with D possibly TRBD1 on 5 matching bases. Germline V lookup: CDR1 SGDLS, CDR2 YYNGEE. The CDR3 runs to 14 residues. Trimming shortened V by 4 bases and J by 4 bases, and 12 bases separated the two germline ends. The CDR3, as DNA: TGTGCCAGCAGCACAAGTAAGGGGTACAATGAGCAGTTCTTC. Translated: CASSTSKGYNEQFF.

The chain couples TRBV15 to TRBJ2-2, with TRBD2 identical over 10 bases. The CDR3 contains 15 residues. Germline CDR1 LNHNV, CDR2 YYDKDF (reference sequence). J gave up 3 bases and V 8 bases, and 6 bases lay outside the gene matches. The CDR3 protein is CATSRGTSDTGELFF. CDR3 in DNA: TGTGCCACCTCTAGGGGGACTAGCGACACCGGGGAGCTGTTTTTT.

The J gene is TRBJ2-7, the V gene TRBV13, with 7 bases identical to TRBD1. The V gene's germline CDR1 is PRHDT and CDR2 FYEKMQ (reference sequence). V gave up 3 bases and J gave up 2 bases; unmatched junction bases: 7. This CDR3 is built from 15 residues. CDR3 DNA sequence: TGTGCCAGCAGCTTTTTCGACAGGGCCGCCTACGAGCAGTACTTC. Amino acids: CASSFFDRAAYEQYF. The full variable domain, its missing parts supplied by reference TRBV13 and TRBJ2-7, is AAGVIQSPRHLIKEKRETATLKCYPIPRHDTVYWYQQGPGQDPQFLISFYEKMQSDKGSIPDRFSAQQFSDYHSELNMSSLELGDSALYFCASSFFDRAAYEQYFGPGTRLTVT.

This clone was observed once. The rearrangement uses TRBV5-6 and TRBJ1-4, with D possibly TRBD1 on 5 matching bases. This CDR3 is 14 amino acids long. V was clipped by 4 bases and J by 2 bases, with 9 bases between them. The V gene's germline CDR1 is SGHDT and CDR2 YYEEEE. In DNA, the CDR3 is TGTGCCAGCAGCGCAGGGTTGACTAATGAAAAACTGTTTTTT. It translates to CASSAGLTNEKLFF.

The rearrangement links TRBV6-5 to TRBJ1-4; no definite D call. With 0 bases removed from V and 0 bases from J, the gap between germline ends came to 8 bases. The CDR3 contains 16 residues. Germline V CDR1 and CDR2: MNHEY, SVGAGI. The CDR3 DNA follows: TGTGCCAGCAGTTACTCGGAGTATTCAACTAATGAAAAACTGTTTTTT. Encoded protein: CASSYSEYSTNEKLFF.

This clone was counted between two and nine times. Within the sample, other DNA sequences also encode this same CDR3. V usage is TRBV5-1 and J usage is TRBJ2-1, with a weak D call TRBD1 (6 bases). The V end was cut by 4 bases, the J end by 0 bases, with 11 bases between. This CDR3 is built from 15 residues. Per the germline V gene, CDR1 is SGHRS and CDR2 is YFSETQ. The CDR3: CASSLEGGSYNEQFF. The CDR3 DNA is TGCGCCAGCAGCCTGGAAGGGGGCTCCTACAATGAGCAGTTCTTC.

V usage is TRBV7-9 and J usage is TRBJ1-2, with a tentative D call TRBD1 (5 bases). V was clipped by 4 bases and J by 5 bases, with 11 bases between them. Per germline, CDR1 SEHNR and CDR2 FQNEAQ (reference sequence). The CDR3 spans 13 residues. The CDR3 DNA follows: TGTGCCAGCAGCTCGGGGCCCTTATATGGCTACACCTTC. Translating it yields CASSSGPLYGYTF.

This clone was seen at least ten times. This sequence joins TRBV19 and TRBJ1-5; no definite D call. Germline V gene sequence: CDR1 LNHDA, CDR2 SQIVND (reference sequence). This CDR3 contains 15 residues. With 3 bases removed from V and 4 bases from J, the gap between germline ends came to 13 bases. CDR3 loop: CASSINEGPNQPQHF. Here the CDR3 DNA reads TGTGCCAGTAGTATTAACGAGGGTCCGAATCAGCCCCAGCATTTT. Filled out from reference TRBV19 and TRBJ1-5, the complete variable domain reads DGGITQSPKYLFRKEGQNVTLSCEQNLNHDAMYWYRQDPGQGLRLIYYSQIVNDFQKGDIAEGYSVSREKKESFPLTVTSAQKNPTAFYLCASSINEGPNQPQHFGDGTRLSIL.

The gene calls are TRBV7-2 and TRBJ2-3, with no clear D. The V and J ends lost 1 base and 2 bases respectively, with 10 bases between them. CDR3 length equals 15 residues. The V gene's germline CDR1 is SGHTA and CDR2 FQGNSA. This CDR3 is CASSLVNSPTDTQYF. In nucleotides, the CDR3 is TGTGCCAGCAGCTTAGTTAATTCACCCACAGATACGCAGTATTTT.